These 14 T cell receptor beta chains were all obtained from the same sample, sequenced in a study of OX40 agonist ivuxolimab in advanced cancers. Sequenced by immunoSEQ multiplex PCR; TCRdb stores in-frame clones only, minus some. The sample yields around 100,000 clones, 75% to 90% seen once. The sample consisted of CD4+ or CD8+ T cells sorted from blood, taken in a trial of the OX40 agonist ivuxolimab. These receptors were obtained from an adult with an advanced solid tumor such as melanoma, head and neck, liver or kidney cancer.

The gene calls are TRBV6-1 and TRBJ1-1; possibly TRBD1 for D (5 bases). The CDR3 covers 14 residues. The V gene's germline CDR1 is MNHNS and CDR2 SASEGT. Trimming cost V 5 bases and J 1 base, with 11 bases left between them. CDR3 region: CASSQTATNTEAFF. CDR3 coding DNA: TGTGCCAGCAGTCAGACAGCAACGAACACTGAAGCTTTCTTT.

V is TRBV5-1 and J is TRBJ2-7, with no clear D. The V and J ends lost 0 bases and 5 bases respectively, with 9 bases between them. Germline CDR1 reads SGHRS; CDR2 reads YFSETQ. This CDR3 is built from 13 residues. CDR3 region: CASSLVGNDEQYF. The DNA for the CDR3 is TGCGCCAGCAGCTTGGTGGGAAACGACGAGCAGTACTTC.

The count of this clone is one. The chain is built from TRBV28 and TRBJ2-1; TRBD1 is a possible D gene (7 bases). The CDR3 consists of 12 residues. Germline V gives CDR1 MDHEN, CDR2 SYDVKM. CDR3 residues: CAGGGYKNEQFF. DNA of the CDR3: TGTGCAGGAGGGGGCTACAAAAATGAGCAGTTCTTC.

This chain links TRBV29-1 with TRBJ1-1, with 7 bases aligning to TRBD1. The CDR3 runs to 13 residues. The germline CDR1 and CDR2 sequences are SQVTM and ANQGSEA. The V segment lost 7 bases and the J segment 0 bases; nucleotides outside the gene matches: 5. CDR3 sequence reads: CSARGPLNTEAFF. The CDR3 DNA sequence: TGCAGCGCAAGGGGGCCACTGAACACTGAAGCTTTCTTT.

The chain is built from TRBV5-1 and TRBJ2-1, with 14 positions matching TRBD2. There are 15 residues in the CDR3. CDR1 is SGHRS and CDR2 is YFSETQ in the germline V gene. Trimming at V came to 4 bases and at J to 8 bases, leaving 5 bases not matched to a gene. CDR3 amino acids: CASSPGLAGADEQFF. The CDR3 DNA reads TGCGCCAGCAGCCCGGGACTAGCGGGAGCCGATGAGCAGTTCTTC.

This rearrangement joins TRBV5-4 to TRBJ2-2, with 7 positions matching TRBD2. Unmatched junction bases numbered 7, after V lost 7 bases and J lost 4 bases. Looked up from germline, CDR1 is SGHNT and CDR2 is YYREEE (reference sequence). This CDR3 spans 14 amino acids. This chain's CDR3 is CASERDLGTGELFF. For the CDR3, the DNA is TGTGCCAGCGAGCGGGACCTCGGCACCGGGGAGCTGTTTTTT.

The chain employs TRBV4-1 and TRBJ2-7, with unresolved D. V was trimmed by 4 bases and J by 2 bases, leaving 21 bases between them. CDR3 length: 17 amino acids. CDR1 and CDR2 (germline): MGHRA, YSYEKL. CDR3 amino acids: CASSRFGIAGETYEQYF. The CDR3 nucleotides are TGCGCCAGCAGCCGATTTGGTATTGCAGGTGAAACCTACGAGCAGTACTTC.

The rearrangement uses TRBV7-9 and TRBJ2-5, with 8 bases aligning to TRBD2. V trimming: 8 bases; J trimming: 4 bases; junction bases outside the gene matches: 6. This CDR3 is built from 13 residues. CDR1 SEHNR and CDR2 FQNEAQ come from the germline V gene (reference sequence). CDR3 sequence: CASGRGGRETQYF. The CDR3 nucleotides are TGTGCCAGCGGACGGGGGGGGAGAGAGACCCAGTACTTC.

The chain links TRBV6-5 to TRBJ2-7, with 7 bases aligning to TRBD1. This CDR3 comprises 14 residues. CDR1 MNHEY and CDR2 SVGAGI come from the germline V gene. V lost 5 bases to trimming and J lost 3 bases; unmatched junction nucleotides: 7. The CDR3 spells CASSHWDSYYEQYF. DNA of the CDR3: TGTGCCAGCAGTCATTGGGACAGTTACTACGAGCAGTACTTC.

The chain couples TRBV6-5 to TRBJ1-1; D not certain. Trimming stripped 5 bases from V and 3 bases from J, with 13 bases between. This CDR3 has 14 residues. Germline V gives CDR1 MNHEY, CDR2 SVGAGI. DNA for the CDR3: TGTGCCAGCAGTGCGACAACCGGGGACACTGAAGCTTTCTTT. As protein: CASSATTGDTEAFF.

For the CDR3, the DNA is TGTGCCAGTATCGACGGGACAGGGATGGGTCGGGGAGGTGAAGCTTTCTTT. Its protein is CASIDGTGMGRGGEAFF. The chain carries TRBV19 and TRBJ1-1, with 9 bases identical to TRBD1. Germline assignment: CDR1 LNHDA and CDR2 SQIVND (reference sequence). The CDR3 length is 17 residues. The V gene end was trimmed by 7 bases and the J gene end by 7 bases; junction bases not matched to a gene: 19.

About this clone: Other DNA sequences from this sample encode an identical CDR3 as well. The V call is TRBV7-9, the J call TRBJ2-7, with D possibly TRBD2 on 5 matching bases. The CDR3 sequence is 14 residues long. Germline V CDR1 and CDR2: SEHNR, FQNEAQ (reference sequence). Trimming cost V 7 bases and J 7 bases, with 20 bases left between them. CDR3 amino acids: CASTRDPHLGEQYF. CDR3 in DNA: TGTGCCAGCACCCGGGATCCTCACCTGGGGGAGCAGTACTTC.

This rearrangement joins TRBV6-1 to TRBJ2-5, with 10 nucleotides matching TRBD2. The germline V gene has CDR1 MNHNS and CDR2 SASEGT. There are 14 residues in the CDR3. V gave up 6 bases and J gave up 5 bases; unmatched junction bases: 6. Here the CDR3 reads CASSPGLARETQYF. CDR3 sequence (DNA): TGTGCCAGCAGCCCGGGACTAGCGAGGGAGACCCAGTACTTC.

The sample holds one count of this clone. This sequence joins TRBV7-9 and TRBJ2-3; TRBD2 matches at 11 bases. Germline loops: CDR1 SEHNR, CDR2 FQNEAQ (reference sequence). Trimming removed 6 bases from V and 0 bases from J; junction bases left unmatched: 5. This CDR3 comprises 16 residues. This CDR3 reads CASRYGTSGSTDTQYF. In DNA form, the CDR3 reads TGTGCCAGCAGGTATGGGACTAGCGGTAGCACAGATACGCAGTATTTT. Full variable domain (remainder filled in from reference TRBV7-9 and TRBJ2-3): DTGVSQNPRHKITKRGQNVTFRCDPISEHNRLYWYRQTLGQGPEFLTYFQNEAQLEKSRLLSDRFSAERPKGSFSTLEIQRTEQGDSAMYLCASRYGTSGSTDTQYFGPGTRLTVL.